This T cell receptor (beta chain) was captured in a study of regulatory T cells in long-lasting Graves disease (dated by TCRdb to the early 2020s). Broadly, across the study: Persistent Graves' disease was defined as persistently positive TSH receptor autoantibodies together with antithyroid drug treatment for over 5 years. A total of around 35 samples underwent TCR sequencing, from about 13 patients with persistent Graves' disease and some 20 patients with newly diagnosed Graves' disease. The study was conducted in China and was registered as a clinical trial. On average, persistent Graves' disease patients in the clinical cohort had been on antithyroid drugs for approximately ten years. Persistent Graves' disease patients were compared with newly diagnosed Graves' disease patients by peripheral blood TCR sequencing and RNA sequencing.

A remark on this clonotype: Its antigen is not yet known. Base-call qualities are not available, and no considerably larger clone is one nucleotide away.

The time point label, read with the paper, signifies: persistent/refractory GD, antithyroid drugs over 5 years with positive TRAb. For both TCR sequencing and RNA sequencing, RNA was extracted from PBMCs in TRIzol. The diagnosis of Graves' disease followed American Thyroid Association guidelines. Patients for the study were recruited at an endocrinology department in Xi'an, China. Each patient gave roughly 8.4 milliliters of peripheral blood, collected in an EDTA anticoagulant tube. Ficoll Paque Plus density gradient separation was used to isolate PBMCs, and no further T cell sorting was performed. An Agilent 2100 Bioanalyzer and agarose gel were used to check RNA quality, while a NanoDrop 2000 measured RNA concentration. Overall results and qualifications from the work: Lower TCR Shannon entropy and fewer highly expanded clones were observed in persistent Graves' disease patients than in newly diagnosed patients, which suggested clonal expansion. Persistent disease showed preferential use of TRBV28, TRBJ1-2 and TRBJ2-5, whereas newly diagnosed disease favored TRBV20-1 and TRBJ2-1. The small sample size was acknowledged by the authors as a limitation that may reduce accuracy. Peripheral blood alone was examined, since thyroid tissue, which constituted the primary lesion, could not be accessed. Patients with persistent disease shared more public clonotypes (approximately 2,500) than newly diagnosed patients did (approximately 970). Sequencing and analysis were limited to the TCR beta chain.

From a lookup of the germline V gene, CDR1 and CDR2 are SGHAT and FQNNGV. The CDR3 contains 17 residues, cysteine and phenylalanine counted. Only the CDR3 region is kept as DNA, spanning 51 bases read in frame from base 1. Between the V and J ends, shortened by 1 base and 3 bases respectively, the junction contains 19 bases. The library was obtained by multiplex PCR. Instrument on record: Illumina HiSeq 4000. TCR beta libraries were built with iRepertoire HTBI primers and Arm-PCR amplification of CDR3 regions. PCR products were gel purified before sequencing. The original methods were these. Gene usage analysis of CDR3 amino acid clonotypes used the 60 to 75 TRBV and 11 to 15 TRBJ segments found across samples. COPE and FqMerger were used to merge the filtered high-quality paired reads into contigs. BLAST was used to align contigs to IMGT TRBV, TRBD and TRBJ reference genes, with CDR3 defined following IMGT. Highly expanded clones were defined as clonotypes with a frequency above 0.1%. Repertoire diversity was measured by Shannon entropy, and V-J evenness by the Gini coefficient. Public clonotypes were defined as clonotypes shared by more than one individual. The public reads were reprocessed in TCRdb via fastp at Q25 and MiXCR, keeping in-frame beta chains. Merged by CDR3 protein, the rows form single entries marked with the most common genes and DNA. Here the V and J calls rest on TCRdb's processing, not on the authors' analysis. For this sample there are 650,000 to 850,000 distinct CDR3 sequences; 25% to 35% appear just once. Clones ranked in the top ten supply under 50% of the sample.

The source is a female donor with Graves disease. This material consisted of peripheral blood mononuclear cells (PBMCs), taken when the disease was refractory, from a patient treated with antithyroid drugs. This sequence uses TRBV11-2 and TRBJ2-7; matching of 5 bases hints at TRBD1 as the D gene. The CDR3 protein is CASSLVVLAGRGYEQYF. The DNA reads as follows: TGTGCCAGCAGCTTAGTGGTTTTGGCAGGGCGAGGCTACGAGCAGTACTTC.